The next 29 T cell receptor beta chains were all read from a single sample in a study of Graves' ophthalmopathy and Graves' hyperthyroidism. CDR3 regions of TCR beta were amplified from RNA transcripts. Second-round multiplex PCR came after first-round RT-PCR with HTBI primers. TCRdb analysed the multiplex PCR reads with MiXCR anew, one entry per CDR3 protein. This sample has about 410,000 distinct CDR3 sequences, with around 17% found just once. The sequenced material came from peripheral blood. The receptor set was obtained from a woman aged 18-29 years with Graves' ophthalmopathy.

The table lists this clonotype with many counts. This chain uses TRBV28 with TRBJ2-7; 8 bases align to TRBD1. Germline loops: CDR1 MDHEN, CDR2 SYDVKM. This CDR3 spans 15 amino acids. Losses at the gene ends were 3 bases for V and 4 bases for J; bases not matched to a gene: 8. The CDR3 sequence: CASSFQRTGRYEQYF. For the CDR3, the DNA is TGTGCCAGCAGTTTTCAAAGGACAGGGCGGTACGAGCAGTACTTC.

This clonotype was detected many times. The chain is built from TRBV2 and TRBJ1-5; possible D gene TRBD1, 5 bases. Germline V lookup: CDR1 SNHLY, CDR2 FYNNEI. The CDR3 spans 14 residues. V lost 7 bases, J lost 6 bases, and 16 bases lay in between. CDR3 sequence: CASNIQGRGQPQHF. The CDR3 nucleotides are TGTGCCAGCAATATCCAGGGAAGAGGTCAGCCCCAGCATTTT.

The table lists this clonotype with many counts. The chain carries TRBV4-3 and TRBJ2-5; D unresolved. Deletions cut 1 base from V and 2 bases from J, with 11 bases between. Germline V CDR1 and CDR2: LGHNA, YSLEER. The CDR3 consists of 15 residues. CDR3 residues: CASSQVGGTQETQYF. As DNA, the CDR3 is TGCGCCAGCAGCCAAGTTGGCGGAACACAAGAGACCCAGTACTTC.

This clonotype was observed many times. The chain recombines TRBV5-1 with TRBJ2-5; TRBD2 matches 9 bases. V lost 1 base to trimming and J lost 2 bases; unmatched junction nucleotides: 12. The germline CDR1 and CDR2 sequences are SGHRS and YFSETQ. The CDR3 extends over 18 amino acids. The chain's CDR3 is CASSLPFRASGNQETQYF. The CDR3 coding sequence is TGCGCCAGCAGCTTGCCCTTTAGGGCTAGCGGGAATCAAGAGACCCAGTACTTC.

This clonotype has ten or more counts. The CDR3 protein is CASSGQGIDPQHF. The CDR3 coding sequence is TGTGCCAGCAGCGGACAGGGTATAGACCCCCAGCATTTT. This rearrangement joins TRBV7-2 to TRBJ1-5, with 8 bases matching TRBD1. The CDR3 is 13 residues long. Looked up from germline, CDR1 is SGHTA and CDR2 is FQGNSA. V shed 5 bases and J 10 bases; nucleotides not matched to a gene: 7. The full variable domain, completed using reference TRBV7-2 and TRBJ1-5, is GAGVSQSPSNKVTEKGKDVELRCDPISGHTALYWYRQSLGQGLEFLIYFQGNSAPDKSGLPSDRFSAERTGGSVSTLTIQRTQQEDSAVYLCASSGQGIDPQHFGDGTRLSIL.

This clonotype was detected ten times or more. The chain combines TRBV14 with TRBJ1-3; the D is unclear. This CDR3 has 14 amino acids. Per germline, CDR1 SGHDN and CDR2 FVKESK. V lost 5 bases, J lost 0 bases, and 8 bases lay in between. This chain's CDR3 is CASSNDLSGNTIYF. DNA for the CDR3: TGTGCCAGCAGCAATGACCTCTCTGGAAACACCATATATTTT.

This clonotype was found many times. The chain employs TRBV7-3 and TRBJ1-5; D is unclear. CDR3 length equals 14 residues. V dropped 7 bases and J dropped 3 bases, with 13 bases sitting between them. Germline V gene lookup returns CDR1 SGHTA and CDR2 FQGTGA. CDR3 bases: TGTGCCAGCAACCCAGACGGATACAATCAGCCCCAGCATTTT. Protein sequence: CASNPDGYNQPQHF.

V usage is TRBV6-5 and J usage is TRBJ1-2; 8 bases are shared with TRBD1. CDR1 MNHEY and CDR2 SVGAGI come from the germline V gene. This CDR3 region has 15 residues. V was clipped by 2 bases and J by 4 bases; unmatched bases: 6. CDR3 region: CASSYTRTGPYGYTF. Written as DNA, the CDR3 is TGTGCCAGCAGTTACACAAGGACAGGGCCCTATGGCTACACCTTC.

The CDR3 nucleotides read TGTGCCAGCAGTAACGCCGGGACGGCCTACGAGCAGTACTTC. Residues: CASSNAGTAYEQYF. The rearrangement links TRBV6-1 to TRBJ2-7; perhaps D is TRBD1 or TRBD2 (5 bases each). CDR3 length: 14 residues. Trimming pared 5 bases from V and 2 bases from J, leaving 13 bases between. The germline gives CDR1 MNHNS, CDR2 SASEGT.

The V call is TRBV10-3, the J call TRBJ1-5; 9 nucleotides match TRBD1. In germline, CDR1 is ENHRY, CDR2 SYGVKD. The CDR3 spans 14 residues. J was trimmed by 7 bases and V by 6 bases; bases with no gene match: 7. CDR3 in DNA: TGTGCCATCAGCCCGGGACAGGGTCGACAGCCCCAGCATTTT. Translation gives CAISPGQGRQPQHF.

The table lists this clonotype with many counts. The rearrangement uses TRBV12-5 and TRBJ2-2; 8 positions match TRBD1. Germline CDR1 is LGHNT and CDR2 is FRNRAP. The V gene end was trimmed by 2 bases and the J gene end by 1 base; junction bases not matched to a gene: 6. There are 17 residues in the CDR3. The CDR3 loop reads CASGLYLDRVNTGELFF. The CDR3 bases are TGTGCTAGTGGTTTGTATTTGGACAGGGTGAACACCGGGGAGCTGTTTTTT.

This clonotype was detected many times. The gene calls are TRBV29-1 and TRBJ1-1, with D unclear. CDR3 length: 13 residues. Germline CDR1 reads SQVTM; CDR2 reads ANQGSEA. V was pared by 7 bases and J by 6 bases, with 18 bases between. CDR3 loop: CSASTFAVAEAFF. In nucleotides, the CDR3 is TGCAGCGCTTCCACGTTTGCGGTCGCTGAAGCTTTCTTT.

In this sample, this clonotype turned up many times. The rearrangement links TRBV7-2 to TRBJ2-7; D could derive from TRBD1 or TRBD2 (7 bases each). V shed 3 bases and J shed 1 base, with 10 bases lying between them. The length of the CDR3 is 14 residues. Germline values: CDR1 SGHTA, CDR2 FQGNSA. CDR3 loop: CASSFQGGSYEQYF. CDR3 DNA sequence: TGTGCCAGCAGCTTCCAGGGGGGGTCCTACGAGCAGTACTTC.

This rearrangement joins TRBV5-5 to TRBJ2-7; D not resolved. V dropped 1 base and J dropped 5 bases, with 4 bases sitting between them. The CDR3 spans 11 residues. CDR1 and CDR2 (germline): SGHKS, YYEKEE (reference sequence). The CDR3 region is CASSLMDEQYF. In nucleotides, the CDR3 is TGTGCCAGCAGCTTGATGGACGAGCAGTACTTC.

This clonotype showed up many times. CDR3 residues: CASSLVPYRGEQYF. CDR3 nucleotides: TGTGCCAGCAGCTTAGTTCCCTATCGGGGGGAGCAGTACTTC. The J gene is TRBJ2-7, the V gene TRBV11-2; D possibly corresponds to TRBD2 (6 bases). The CDR3 is 14 amino acids. Trimming stripped 1 base from V and 7 bases from J, with 14 bases between. The germline V gene has CDR1 SGHAT and CDR2 FQNNGV.

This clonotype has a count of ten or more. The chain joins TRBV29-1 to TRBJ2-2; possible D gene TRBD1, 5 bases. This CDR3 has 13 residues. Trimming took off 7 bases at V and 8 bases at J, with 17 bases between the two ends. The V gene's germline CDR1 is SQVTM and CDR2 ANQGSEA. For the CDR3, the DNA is TGCAGCGCCATAGTGCAGGGCGGAGGGGAGCTGTTTTTT. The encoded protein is CSAIVQGGGELFF.

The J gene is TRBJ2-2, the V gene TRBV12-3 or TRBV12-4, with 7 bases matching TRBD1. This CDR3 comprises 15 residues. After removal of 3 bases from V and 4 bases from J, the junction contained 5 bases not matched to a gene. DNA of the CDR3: TGTGCCAGCAGTTTCCGACAGGGTACCACCGGGGAGCTGTTTTTT. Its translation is CASSFRQGTTGELFF.

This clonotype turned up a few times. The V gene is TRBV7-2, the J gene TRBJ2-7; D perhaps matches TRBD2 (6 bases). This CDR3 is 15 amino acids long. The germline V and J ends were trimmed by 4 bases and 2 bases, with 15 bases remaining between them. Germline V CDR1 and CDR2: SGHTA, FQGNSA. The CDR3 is CASSSAGNPPYEQYF. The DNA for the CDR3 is TGTGCCAGCAGCTCCGCGGGAAACCCTCCCTACGAGCAGTACTTC.

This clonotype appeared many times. DNA of the CDR3: TGCAGCGTGGTGAGGGGCAACTATGGCTACACCTTC. It encodes CSVVRGNYGYTF. The chain recombines TRBV29-1 with TRBJ1-2; D is perhaps TRBD1 (5 bases). The CDR3 covers 12 residues. The germline V gene encodes CDR1 SQVTM and CDR2 ANQGSEA. V was trimmed by 6 bases and J by 2 bases, leaving 10 bases between them.

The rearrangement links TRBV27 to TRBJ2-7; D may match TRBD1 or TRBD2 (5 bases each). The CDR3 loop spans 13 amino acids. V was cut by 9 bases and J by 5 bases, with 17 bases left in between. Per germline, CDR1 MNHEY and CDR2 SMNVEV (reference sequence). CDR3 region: CASGGRGSHEQYF. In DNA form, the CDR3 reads TGTGCCAGTGGAGGAAGGGGAAGCCACGAGCAGTACTTC.

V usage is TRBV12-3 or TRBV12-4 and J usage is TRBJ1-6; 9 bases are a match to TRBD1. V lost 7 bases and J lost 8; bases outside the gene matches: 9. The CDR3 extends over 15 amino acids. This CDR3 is CASTYPTGGHSPLHF. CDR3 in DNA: TGTGCCAGCACTTACCCAACAGGGGGCCATTCACCCCTCCACTTT.

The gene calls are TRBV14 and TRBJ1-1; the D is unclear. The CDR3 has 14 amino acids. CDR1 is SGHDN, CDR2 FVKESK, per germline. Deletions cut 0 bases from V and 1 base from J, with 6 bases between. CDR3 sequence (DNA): TGTGCCAGCAGCCAAGAAATAGCGAACACTGAAGCTTTCTTT. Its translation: CASSQEIANTEAFF.

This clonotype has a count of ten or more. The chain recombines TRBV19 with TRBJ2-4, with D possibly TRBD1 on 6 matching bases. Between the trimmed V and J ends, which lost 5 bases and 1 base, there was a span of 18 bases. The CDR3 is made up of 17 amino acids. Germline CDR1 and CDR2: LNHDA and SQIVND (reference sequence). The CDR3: CASSLRGPGAAKNIQYF. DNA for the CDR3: TGTGCCAGTAGTCTTCGCGGGCCAGGGGCGGCCAAAAACATTCAGTACTTC.

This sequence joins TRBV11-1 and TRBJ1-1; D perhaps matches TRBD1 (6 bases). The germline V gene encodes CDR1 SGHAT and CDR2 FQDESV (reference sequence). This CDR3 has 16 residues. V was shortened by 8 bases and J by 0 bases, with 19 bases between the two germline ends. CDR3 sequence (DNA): TGTGCCAGCGTTGGACCCAGGGGTTCAGTGAACACTGAAGCTTTCTTT. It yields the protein CASVGPRGSVNTEAFF.

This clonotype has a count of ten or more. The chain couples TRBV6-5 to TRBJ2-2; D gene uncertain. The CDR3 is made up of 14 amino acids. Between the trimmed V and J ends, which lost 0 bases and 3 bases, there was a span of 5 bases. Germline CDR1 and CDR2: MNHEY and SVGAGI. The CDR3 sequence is CASSYSVDTGELFF. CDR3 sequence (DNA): TGTGCCAGCAGTTACTCGGTGGACACCGGGGAGCTGTTTTTT.

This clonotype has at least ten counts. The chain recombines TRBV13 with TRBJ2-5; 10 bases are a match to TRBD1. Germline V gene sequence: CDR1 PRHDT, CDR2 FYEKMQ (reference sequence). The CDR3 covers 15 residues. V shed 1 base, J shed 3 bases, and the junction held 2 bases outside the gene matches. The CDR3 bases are TGTGCCAGCAGCTTAGCCGGGACAGGGGAAGAGACCCAGTACTTC. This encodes CASSLAGTGEETQYF.

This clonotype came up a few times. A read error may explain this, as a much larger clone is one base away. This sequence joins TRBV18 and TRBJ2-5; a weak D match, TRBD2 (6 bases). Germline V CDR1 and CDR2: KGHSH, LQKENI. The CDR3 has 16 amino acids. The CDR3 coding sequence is TGTGCCAGCACACCCTGGCCGGGGGAAGGAATGGAGACCCAGTACTTC. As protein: CASTPWPGEGMETQYF.

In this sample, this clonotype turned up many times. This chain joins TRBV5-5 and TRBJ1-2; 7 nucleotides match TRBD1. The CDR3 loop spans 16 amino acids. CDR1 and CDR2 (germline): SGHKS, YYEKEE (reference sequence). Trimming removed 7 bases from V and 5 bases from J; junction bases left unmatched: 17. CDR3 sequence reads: CASSMRQGAVLYGYTF. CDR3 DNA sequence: TGTGCCAGCTCTATGAGACAGGGAGCAGTCCTTTATGGCTACACCTTC. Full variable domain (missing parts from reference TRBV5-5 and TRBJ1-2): DAGVTQSPTHLIKTRGQQVTLRCSPISGHKSVSWYQQVLGQGPQFIFQYYEKEERGRGNFPDRFSARQFPNYSSELNVNALLLGDSALYLCASSMRQGAVLYGYTFGSGTRLTVV.

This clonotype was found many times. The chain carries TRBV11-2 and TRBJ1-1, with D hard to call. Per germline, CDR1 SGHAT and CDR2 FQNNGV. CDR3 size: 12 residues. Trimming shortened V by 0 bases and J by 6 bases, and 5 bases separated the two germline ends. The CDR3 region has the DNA TGTGCCAGCAGCTTAGATCTGGCTGAAGCTTTCTTT. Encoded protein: CASSLDLAEAFF.